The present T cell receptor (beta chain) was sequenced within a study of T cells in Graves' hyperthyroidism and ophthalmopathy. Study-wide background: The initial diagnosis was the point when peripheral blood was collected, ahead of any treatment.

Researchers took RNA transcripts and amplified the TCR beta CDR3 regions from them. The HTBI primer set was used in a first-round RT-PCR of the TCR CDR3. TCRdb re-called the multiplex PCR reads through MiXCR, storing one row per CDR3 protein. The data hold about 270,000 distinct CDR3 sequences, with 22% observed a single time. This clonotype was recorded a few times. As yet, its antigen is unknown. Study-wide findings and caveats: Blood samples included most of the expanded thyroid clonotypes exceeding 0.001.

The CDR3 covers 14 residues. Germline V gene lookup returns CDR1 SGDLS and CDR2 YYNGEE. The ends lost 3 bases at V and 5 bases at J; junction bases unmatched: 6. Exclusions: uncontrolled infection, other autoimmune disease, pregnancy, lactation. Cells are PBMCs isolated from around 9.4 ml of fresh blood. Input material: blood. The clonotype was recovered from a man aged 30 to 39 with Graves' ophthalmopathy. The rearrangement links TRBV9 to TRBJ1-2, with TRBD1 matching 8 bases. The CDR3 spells CASSGSRQGYGYTF. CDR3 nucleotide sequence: TGTGCCAGCAGCGGTTCCAGACAGGGGTATGGCTACACCTTC. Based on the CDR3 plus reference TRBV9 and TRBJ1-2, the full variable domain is DSGVTQTPKHLITATGQRVTLRCSPRSGDLSVYWYQQSLDQGLQFLIQYYNGEERAKGNILERFSAQQFPDLHSELNLSSLELGDSALYFCASSGSRQGYGYTFGSGTRLTVV.